A single sample gave rise to the 10 T cell receptor beta chains below, sequenced in a study of cytomegalovirus exposure and HLA in healthy donors. The PCR employed 60 Vbeta primers together with 13 Jbeta primers. Repertoires were generated with immunoSEQ multiplex PCR, while TCRdb's copy carries only in-frame clones and drops some. The data include more than 90,000 clones; the top ten clones carry around 3.4%. Sequencing was carried out using PBMCs. The origin of the receptors is a young man in good health and CMV-seronegative.

In the case of this clone: This likely comes from a read error, as the CDR3 has no conserved phenylalanine or tryptophan at its end. The DNA is omitted, as the CDR3 cannot be located on it reliably, and the CDR3 follows TCRdb's listing. The rearrangement uses TRBV21-1 and TRBJ1-1; the table names TRBD1, a call not compared with the DNA. TRBV21-1 is a known pseudogene. From its first to its last residue, the CDR3 has 9 amino acids. The CDR3: CASSKVEGV.

This chain joins TRBV18 and TRBJ1-2; D uncertain. This CDR3 has 13 residues. The germline V gene encodes CDR1 KGHSH and CDR2 LQKENI. V lost 2 bases and J 6 bases, leaving 10 bases between the germline ends. As DNA, the CDR3 is TGTGCCAGCTCACCAAGAGGGTTCAATGGCTACACCTTC. This sequence encodes CASSPRGFNGYTF. Based on the CDR3 plus reference TRBV18 and TRBJ1-2, the full variable domain is NAGVMQNPRHLVRRRGQEARLRCSPMKGHSHVYWYRQLPEEGLKFMVYLQKENIIDESGMPKERFSAEFPKEGPSILRIQQVVRGDSAAYFCASSPRGFNGYTFGSGTRLTVV.

The gene calls are TRBV18 and TRBJ1-5; TRBD1 might be the D (6 bases). Per the germline V gene, CDR1 is KGHSH and CDR2 is LQKENI. V lost 2 bases to trimming and J lost 1 base, with 9 bases between them. This CDR3 has 15 amino acids. The CDR3 reads CASSPTGLSNQPQHF. CDR3 bases: TGTGCCAGCTCACCAACAGGGTTAAGCAATCAGCCCCAGCATTTT.

The V call is TRBV7-8, the J call TRBJ2-5, with 7 bases identical to TRBD1. The J call is uncertain, as TRBJ2-7 better fits the DNA end. CDR3 length equals 16 residues. Looked up from germline, CDR1 is SGHVS and CDR2 is FQNEAQ. As DNA, the CDR3 is TGTGCCAGCAGCCTCCGTGCCGGGACAGAAACCTACGAGCAGTACTTC. It is translated as CASSLRAGTETYEQYF.

V usage is TRBV5-4 and J usage is TRBJ1-4; tentatively, D is TRBD1 (6 bases). Germline V gene data show CDR1 as SGHNT and CDR2 as YYREEE (reference sequence). Trimming removed 7 bases from V and 8 bases from J, with 18 bases in between. The CDR3 extends over 14 amino acids. DNA for the CDR3: TGTGCCAGCTCGCCGGGGGGGCGCGGGGAAAAACTGTTTTTT. It codes for CASSPGGRGEKLFF.

The chain is built from TRBV27 and TRBJ2-3; TRBD1 matches at 9 bases. Germline V gene sequence: CDR1 MNHEY, CDR2 SMNVEV (reference sequence). The V and J ends lost 6 bases and 3 bases, in that order; junction bases with no gene match: 4. This CDR3 region has 14 residues. The CDR3 DNA reads as TGTGCCAGCAGCCCGACAGGGGGGACAGATACGCAGTATTTT. It yields the protein CASSPTGGTDTQYF.

V and J are TRBV7-7 and TRBJ2-5; D ambiguous. The CDR3 has 15 residues. Germline CDR1 reads SSHAT; CDR2 reads FNYEAQ (reference sequence). Deletions cut 0 bases from V and 4 bases from J, with 12 bases between. In nucleotides, the CDR3 is TGTGCCAGCAGCTTAGCGCGAAAAGATTCAGAGACCCAGTACTTC. Translated, it gives CASSLARKDSETQYF. The full variable domain, completed using reference TRBV7-7 and TRBJ2-5, is GAGVSQSPRYKVTKRGQDVTLRCDPISSHATLYWYQQALGQGPEFLTYFNYEAQPDKSGLPSDRFSAERPEGSISTLTIQRTEQRDSAMYRCASSLARKDSETQYFGPGTRLLVL.

CDR3 nucleotides: TGTGCTAGTGGTGGCGGTTTTAGGTACCAAGAGACCCAGTACTTC. Translating it yields CASGGGFRYQETQYF. The chain recombines TRBV12-5 with TRBJ2-5; D not certain. Trimming removed 5 bases from V and 0 bases from J, with 13 bases in between. The CDR3 has 15 residues. Germline V gene lookup returns CDR1 LGHNT and CDR2 FRNRAP.

This rearrangement joins TRBV27 to TRBJ1-2, with D perhaps matching TRBD1 (5 bases). Germline V gene data show CDR1 as MNHEY and CDR2 as SMNVEV (reference sequence). This CDR3 has 13 residues. Trimming took off 2 bases at V and 6 bases at J, with 10 bases between the two ends. The chain's CDR3 is CASSLRGRDGYTF. Here the CDR3 DNA reads TGTGCCAGCAGTTTACGTGGCAGGGATGGCTACACCTTC.

CDR3 in DNA: TGCGCCAGCAGCACAGGACAGGGTCTTTCCTACGAGCAGTACTTC. Translating it yields CASSTGQGLSYEQYF. The rearrangement links TRBV5-1 to TRBJ2-5; TRBD1 agrees at 8 bases. Matching the DNA end better, TRBJ2-7 makes the J call doubtful. Germline values: CDR1 SGHRS, CDR2 YFSETQ. The CDR3 runs 15 residues.